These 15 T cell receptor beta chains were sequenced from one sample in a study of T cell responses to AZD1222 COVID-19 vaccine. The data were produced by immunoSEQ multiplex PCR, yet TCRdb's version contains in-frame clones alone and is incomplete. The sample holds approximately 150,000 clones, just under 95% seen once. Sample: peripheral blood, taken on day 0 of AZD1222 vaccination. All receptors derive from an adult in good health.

Here the CDR3 reads CASSLSPRDEQFF. CDR3 nucleotides: TGTGCCAGCAGCTTGTCTCCCAGGGATGAGCAGTTCTTC. The chain is built from TRBV5-6 and TRBJ2-1; a possible D gene is TRBD1 (5 bases). The CDR3 totals 13 residues. V was shortened by 1 base and J by 8 bases, with 10 bases between the two germline ends. Per germline, CDR1 SGHDT and CDR2 YYEEEE.

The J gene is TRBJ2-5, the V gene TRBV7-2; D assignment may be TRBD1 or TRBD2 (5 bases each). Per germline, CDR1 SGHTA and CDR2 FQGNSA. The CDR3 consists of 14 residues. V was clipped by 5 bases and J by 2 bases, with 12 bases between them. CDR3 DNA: TGTGCCAGCAGCCTGGGACCGTTACAAGAGACCCAGTACTTC. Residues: CASSLGPLQETQYF. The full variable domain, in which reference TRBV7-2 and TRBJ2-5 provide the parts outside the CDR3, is GAGVSQSPSNKVTEKGKDVELRCDPISGHTALYWYRQSLGQGLEFLIYFQGNSAPDKSGLPSDRFSAERTGGSVSTLTIQRTQQEDSAVYLCASSLGPLQETQYFGPGTRLLVL.

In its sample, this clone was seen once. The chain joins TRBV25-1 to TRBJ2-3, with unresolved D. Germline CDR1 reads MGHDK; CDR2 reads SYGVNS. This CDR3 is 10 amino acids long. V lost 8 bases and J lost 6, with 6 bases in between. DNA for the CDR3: TGTGCCAGCCGCAGGGATACGCAGTATTTT. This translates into CASRRDTQYF. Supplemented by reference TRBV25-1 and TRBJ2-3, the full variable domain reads EADIYQTPRYLVIGTGKKITLECSQTMGHDKMYWYQQDPGMELHLIHYSYGVNSTEKGDLSSESTVSRIRTEHFPLTLESARPSHTSQYLCASRRDTQYFGPGTRLTVL.

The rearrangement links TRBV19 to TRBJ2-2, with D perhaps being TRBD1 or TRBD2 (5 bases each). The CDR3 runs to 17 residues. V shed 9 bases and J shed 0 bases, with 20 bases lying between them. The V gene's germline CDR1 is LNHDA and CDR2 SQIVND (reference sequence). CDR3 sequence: CASQTLARETNTGELFF. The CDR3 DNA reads TGTGCCAGCCAAACCCTAGCCAGGGAGACGAACACCGGGGAGCTGTTTTTT.

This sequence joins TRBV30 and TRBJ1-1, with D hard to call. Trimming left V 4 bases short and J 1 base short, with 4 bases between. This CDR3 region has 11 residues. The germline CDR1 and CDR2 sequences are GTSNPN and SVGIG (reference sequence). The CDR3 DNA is TGTGCCTGGAAGGGGAACACTGAAGCTTTCTTT. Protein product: CAWKGNTEAFF.

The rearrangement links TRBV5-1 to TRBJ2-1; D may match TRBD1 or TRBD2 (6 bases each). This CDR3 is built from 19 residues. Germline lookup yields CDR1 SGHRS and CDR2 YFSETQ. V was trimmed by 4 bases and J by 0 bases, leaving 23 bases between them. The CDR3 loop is CASSPMGGVGGSSYNEQFF. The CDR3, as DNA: TGCGCCAGCAGCCCCATGGGGGGTGTCGGGGGCAGCTCCTACAATGAGCAGTTCTTC.

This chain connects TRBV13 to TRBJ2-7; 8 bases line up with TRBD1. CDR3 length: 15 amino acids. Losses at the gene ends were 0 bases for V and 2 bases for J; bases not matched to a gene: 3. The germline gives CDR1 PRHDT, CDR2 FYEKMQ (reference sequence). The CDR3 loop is CASSLGGTGPYEQYF. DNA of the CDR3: TGTGCCAGCAGCTTAGGCGGGACAGGACCCTACGAGCAGTACTTC.

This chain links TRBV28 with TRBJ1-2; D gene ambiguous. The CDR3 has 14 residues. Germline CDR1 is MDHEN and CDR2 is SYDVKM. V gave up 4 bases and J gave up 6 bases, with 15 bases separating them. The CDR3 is CASSSLWGMDGYTF. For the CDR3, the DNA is TGTGCCAGCAGTTCCCTCTGGGGTATGGATGGCTACACCTTC.

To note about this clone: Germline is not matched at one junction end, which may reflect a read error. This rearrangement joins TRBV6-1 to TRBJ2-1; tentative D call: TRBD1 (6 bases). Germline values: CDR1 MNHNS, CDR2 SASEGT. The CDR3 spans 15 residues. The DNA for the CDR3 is TGTGCCAGCAGCGAAGCTAGGGGGAGTTACAATGAGCAGTTCTTC. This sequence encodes CASSEARGSYNEQFF.

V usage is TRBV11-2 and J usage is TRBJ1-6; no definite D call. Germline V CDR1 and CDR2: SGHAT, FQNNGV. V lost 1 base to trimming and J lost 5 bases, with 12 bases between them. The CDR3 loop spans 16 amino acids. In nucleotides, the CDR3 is TGTGCCAGCAGCTTAGGGCCTACTCGGCATAATTCACCCCTCCACTTT. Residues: CASSLGPTRHNSPLHF.

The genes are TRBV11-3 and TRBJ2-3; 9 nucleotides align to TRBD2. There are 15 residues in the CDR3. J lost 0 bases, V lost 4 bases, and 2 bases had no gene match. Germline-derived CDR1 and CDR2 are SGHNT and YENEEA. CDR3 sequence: CASSYLAGSTDTQYF. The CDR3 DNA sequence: TGTGCCAGCAGCTACCTAGCGGGAAGCACAGATACGCAGTATTTT.

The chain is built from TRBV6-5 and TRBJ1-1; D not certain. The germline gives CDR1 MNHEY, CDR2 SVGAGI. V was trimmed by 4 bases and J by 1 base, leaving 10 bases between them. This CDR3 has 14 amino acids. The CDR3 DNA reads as TGTGCCAGCAGTTCAAGGACGACGAACACTGAAGCTTTCTTT. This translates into CASSSRTTNTEAFF.

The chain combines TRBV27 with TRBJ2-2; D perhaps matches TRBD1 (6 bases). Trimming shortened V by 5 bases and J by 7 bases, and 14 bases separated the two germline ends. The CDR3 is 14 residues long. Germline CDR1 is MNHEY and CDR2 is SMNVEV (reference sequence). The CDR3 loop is CASSPDRPGGELFF. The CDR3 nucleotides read TGTGCCAGCAGTCCCGACAGGCCGGGCGGGGAGCTGTTTTTT.

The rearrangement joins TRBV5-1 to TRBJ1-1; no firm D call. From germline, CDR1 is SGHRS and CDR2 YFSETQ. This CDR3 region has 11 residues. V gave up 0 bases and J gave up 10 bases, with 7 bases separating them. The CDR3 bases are TGCGCCAGCAGCTTGGACAGCTTAGCTTTCTTT. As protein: CASSLDSLAFF.

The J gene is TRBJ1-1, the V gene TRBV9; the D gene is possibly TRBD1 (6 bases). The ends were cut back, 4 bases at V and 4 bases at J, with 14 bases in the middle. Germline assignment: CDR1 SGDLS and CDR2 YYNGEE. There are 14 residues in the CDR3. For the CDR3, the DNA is TGTGCCAGCAGCCGAGGAGGGGGTAGCACTGAAGCTTTCTTT. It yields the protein CASSRGGGSTEAFF.